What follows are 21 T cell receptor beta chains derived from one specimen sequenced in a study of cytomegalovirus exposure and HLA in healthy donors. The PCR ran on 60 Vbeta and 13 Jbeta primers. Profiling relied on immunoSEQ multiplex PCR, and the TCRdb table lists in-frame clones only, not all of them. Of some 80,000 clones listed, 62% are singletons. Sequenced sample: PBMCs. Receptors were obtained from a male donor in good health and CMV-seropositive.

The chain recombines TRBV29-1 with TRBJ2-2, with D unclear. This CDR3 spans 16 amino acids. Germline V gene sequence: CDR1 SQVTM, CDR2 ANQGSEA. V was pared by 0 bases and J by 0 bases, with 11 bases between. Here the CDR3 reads CSVEDEITANTGELFF. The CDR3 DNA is TGCAGCGTTGAAGATGAGATTACCGCGAACACCGGGGAGCTGTTTTTT.

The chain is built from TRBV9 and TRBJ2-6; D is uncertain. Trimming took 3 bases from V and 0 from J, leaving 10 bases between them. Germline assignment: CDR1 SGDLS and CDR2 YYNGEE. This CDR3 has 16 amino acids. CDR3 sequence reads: CASSAYRNSGANVLTF. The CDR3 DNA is TGTGCCAGCAGCGCGTACAGAAACTCTGGGGCCAACGTCCTGACTTTC.

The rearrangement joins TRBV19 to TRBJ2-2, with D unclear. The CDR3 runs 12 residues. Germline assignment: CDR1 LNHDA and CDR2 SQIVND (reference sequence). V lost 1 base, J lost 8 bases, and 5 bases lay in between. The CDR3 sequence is CASSIAEGELFF. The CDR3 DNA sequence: TGTGCCAGTAGTATAGCGGAGGGGGAGCTGTTTTTT. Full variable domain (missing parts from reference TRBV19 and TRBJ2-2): DGGITQSPKYLFRKEGQNVTLSCEQNLNHDAMYWYRQDPGQGLRLIYYSQIVNDFQKGDIAEGYSVSREKKESFPLTVTSAQKNPTAFYLCASSIAEGELFFGEGSRLTVL.

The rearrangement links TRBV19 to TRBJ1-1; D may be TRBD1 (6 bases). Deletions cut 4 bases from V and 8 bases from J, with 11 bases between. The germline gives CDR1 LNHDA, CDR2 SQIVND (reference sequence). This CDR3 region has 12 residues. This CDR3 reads CASSTETGEAFF. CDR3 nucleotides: TGTGCCAGTAGTACAGAAACAGGGGAAGCTTTCTTT.

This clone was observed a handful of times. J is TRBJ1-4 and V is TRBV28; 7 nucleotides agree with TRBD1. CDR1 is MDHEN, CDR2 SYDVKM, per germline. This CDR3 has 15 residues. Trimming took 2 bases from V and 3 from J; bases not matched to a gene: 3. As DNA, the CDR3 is TGTGCCAGCAGTTTAGATGGGACAGCTAATGAAAAACTGTTTTTT. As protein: CASSLDGTANEKLFF.

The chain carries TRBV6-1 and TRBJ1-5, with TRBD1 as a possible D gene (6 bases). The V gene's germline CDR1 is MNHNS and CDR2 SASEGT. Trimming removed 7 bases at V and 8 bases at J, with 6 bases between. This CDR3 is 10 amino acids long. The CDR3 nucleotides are TGTGCCAGCAAGGGGGAGCCCCAGCATTTT. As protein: CASKGEPQHF.

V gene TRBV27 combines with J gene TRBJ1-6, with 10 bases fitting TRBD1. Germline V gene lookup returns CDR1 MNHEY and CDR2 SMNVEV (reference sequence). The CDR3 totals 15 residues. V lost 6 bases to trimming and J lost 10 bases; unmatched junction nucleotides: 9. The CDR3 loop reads CASSAGTGAYSPLHF. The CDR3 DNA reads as TGTGCCAGCAGCGCCGGGACAGGGGCATACTCACCCCTCCACTTT.

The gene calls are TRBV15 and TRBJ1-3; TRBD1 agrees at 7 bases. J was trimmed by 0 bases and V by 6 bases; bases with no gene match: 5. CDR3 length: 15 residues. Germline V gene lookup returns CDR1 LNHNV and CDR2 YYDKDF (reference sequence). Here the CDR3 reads CATSRDSTSGNTIYF. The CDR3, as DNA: TGTGCCACCAGTCGGGACAGTACCTCTGGAAACACCATATATTTT.

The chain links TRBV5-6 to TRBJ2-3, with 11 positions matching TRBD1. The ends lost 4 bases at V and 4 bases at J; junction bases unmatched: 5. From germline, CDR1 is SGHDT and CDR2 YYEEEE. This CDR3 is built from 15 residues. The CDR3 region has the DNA TGTGCCAGCAGCACCCCGGGACAGGGGGCAGATACGCAGTATTTT. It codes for CASSTPGQGADTQYF.

The CDR3, as DNA: TGTGCCAGTAGTACCCACCCAGCGGGACTTCTCCCGGGGGGCTACACCTTC. Translation gives CASSTHPAGLLPGGYTF. The genes are TRBV19 and TRBJ1-2; TRBD1 is a possible D gene (5 bases). Germline assignment: CDR1 LNHDA and CDR2 SQIVND (reference sequence). Trimming took off 4 bases at V and 8 bases at J, with 26 bases between the two ends. CDR3 length: 17 amino acids.

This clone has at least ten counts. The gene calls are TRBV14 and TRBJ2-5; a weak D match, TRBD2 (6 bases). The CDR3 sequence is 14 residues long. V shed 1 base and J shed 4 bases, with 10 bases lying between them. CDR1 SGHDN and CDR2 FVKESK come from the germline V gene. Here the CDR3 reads CASSQGPAGETQYF. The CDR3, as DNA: TGTGCCAGCAGCCAAGGGCCAGCGGGAGAGACCCAGTACTTC.

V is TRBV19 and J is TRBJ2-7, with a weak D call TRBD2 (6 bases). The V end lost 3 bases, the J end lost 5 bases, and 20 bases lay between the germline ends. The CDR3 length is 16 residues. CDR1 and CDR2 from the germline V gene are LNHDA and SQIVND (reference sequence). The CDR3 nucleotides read TGTGCCAGTAGTATGGGAGGCAGGGCTGTCCCCGACGAGCAGTACTTC. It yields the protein CASSMGGRAVPDEQYF.

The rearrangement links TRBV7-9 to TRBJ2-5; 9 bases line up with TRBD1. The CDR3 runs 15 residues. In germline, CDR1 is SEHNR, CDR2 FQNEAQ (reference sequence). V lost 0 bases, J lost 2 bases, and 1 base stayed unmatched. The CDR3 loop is CASSLATGGQETQYF. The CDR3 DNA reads TGTGCCAGCAGCTTAGCGACAGGGGGGCAAGAGACCCAGTACTTC.

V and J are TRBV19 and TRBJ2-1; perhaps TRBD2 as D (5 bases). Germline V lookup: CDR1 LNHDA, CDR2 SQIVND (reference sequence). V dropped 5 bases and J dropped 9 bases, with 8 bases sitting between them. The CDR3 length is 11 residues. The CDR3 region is CASSFRGEQFF. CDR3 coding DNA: TGTGCCAGTAGTTTCCGGGGTGAGCAGTTCTTC.

The CDR3 DNA reads as TGTGCCAGCAGGCTGACTAGCGGGAGGAACGAGCAGTACTTC. Translated, it gives CASRLTSGRNEQYF. The chain carries TRBV27 and TRBJ2-7; 13 bases align to TRBD2. The V segment lost 6 bases and the J segment 5 bases; nucleotides outside the gene matches: 4. CDR3 size: 14 residues. Looked up from germline, CDR1 is MNHEY and CDR2 is SMNVEV (reference sequence).

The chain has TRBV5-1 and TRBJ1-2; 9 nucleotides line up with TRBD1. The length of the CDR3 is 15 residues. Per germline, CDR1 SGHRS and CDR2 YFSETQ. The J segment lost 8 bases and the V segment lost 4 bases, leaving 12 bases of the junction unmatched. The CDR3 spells CASSAQQGAMGGYTF. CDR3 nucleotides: TGCGCCAGCAGCGCCCAACAGGGGGCGATGGGGGGCTACACCTTC. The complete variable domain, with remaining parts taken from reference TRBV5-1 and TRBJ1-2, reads KAGVTQTPRYLIKTRGQQVTLSCSPISGHRSVSWYQQTPGQGLQFLFEYFSETQRNKGNFPGRFSGRQFSNSRSEMNVSTLELGDSALYLCASSAQQGAMGGYTFGSGTRLTVV.

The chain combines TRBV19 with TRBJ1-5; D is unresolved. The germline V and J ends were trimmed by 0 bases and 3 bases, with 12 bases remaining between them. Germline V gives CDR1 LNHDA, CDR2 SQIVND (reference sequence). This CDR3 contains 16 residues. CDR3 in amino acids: CASSIEVGGPNQPQHF. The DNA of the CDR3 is TGTGCCAGTAGTATAGAGGTCGGCGGTCCCAATCAGCCCCAGCATTTT.

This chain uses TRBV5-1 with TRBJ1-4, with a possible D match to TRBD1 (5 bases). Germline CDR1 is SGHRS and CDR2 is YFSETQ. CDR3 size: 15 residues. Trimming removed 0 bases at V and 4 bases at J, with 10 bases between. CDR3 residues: CASSLARRGNEKLFF. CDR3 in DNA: TGCGCCAGCAGCTTGGCCCGGAGGGGTAATGAAAAACTGTTTTTT.

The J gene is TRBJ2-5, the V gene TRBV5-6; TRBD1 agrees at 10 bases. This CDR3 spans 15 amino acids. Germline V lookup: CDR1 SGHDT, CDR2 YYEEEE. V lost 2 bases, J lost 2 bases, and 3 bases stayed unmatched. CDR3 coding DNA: TGTGCCAGCAGCTTCGGACAGGGGGATCAAGAGACCCAGTACTTC. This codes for CASSFGQGDQETQYF.

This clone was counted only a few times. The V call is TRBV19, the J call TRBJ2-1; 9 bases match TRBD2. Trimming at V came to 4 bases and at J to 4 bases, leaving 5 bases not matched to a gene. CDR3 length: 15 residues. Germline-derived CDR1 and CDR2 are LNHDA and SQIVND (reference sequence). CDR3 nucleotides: TGTGCCAGTAGTAAGCTAGCGGGGCGATACAATGAGCAGTTCTTC. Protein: CASSKLAGRYNEQFF.

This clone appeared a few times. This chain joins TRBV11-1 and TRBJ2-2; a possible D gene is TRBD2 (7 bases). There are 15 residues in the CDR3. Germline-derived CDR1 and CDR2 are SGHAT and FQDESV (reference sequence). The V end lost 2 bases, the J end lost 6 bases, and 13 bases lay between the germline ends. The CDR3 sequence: CASSLMRGGAGELFF. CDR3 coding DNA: TGTGCCAGCAGCTTAATGAGGGGGGGCGCCGGGGAGCTGTTTTTT.